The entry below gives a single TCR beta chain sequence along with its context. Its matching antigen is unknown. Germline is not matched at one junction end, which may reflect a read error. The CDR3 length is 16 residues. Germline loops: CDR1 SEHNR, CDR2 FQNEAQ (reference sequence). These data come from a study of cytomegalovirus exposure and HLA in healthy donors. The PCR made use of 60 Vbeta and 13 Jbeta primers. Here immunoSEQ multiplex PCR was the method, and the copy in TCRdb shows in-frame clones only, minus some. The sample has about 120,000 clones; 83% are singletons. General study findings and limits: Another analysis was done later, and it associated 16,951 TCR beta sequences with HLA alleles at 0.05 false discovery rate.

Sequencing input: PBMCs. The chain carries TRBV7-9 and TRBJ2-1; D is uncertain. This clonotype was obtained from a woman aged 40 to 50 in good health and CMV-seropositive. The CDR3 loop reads CSSSLGIRSSYNEQFF. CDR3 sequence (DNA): TGTTCCAGCAGCTTAGGTATTAGGAGCTCCTACAATGAGCAGTTCTTC.